A single sample gave rise to the 30 T cell receptor beta chains below, sequenced in a study of molecular identifiers for immune sequencing clone quantification. TCRdb re-analysed the PCR reads in MiXCR, keeping a single row per CDR3 protein. The sample has 460,000 or so distinct CDR3 sequences; about 21% are singletons. The sequenced sample was naive CD8+ T cells from blood, with Jurkat cell RNA spiked in. The subset was: FACS-sorted CD8+CD4-CCR7+CD45RA+ naive T cells. The receptors shown here come from a human donor in good health. Some libraries in this study had Jurkat cell RNA spiked in.

The sample holds many counts of this clonotype. This sequence joins TRBV28 and TRBJ2-1; possible D gene TRBD1, 6 bases. Germline lookup yields CDR1 MDHEN and CDR2 SYDVKM. Between the trimmed V and J ends, which lost 5 bases and 10 bases, there was a span of 21 bases. The CDR3 is 15 amino acids. In DNA, the CDR3 is TGTGCCAGCAGTCCTGGGCAGGGGTCGGCCCGAGAGCAGTTCTTC. Translation gives CASSPGQGSAREQFF.

The V and J genes are TRBV7-9 and TRBJ2-3; D is possibly TRBD1 (5 bases). Germline V CDR1 and CDR2: SEHNR, FQNEAQ (reference sequence). The CDR3 contains 17 residues. Trimming took off 5 bases at V and 0 bases at J, with 18 bases between the two ends. The CDR3 nucleotides are TGTGCCAGCAGCCAGCCTACAGGAAACCATAGCACAGATACGCAGTATTTT. This sequence encodes CASSQPTGNHSTDTQYF. The full variable domain, with the rest looked up from reference TRBV7-9 and TRBJ2-3, is DTGVSQNPRHKITKRGQNVTFRCDPISEHNRLYWYRQTLGQGPEFLTYFQNEAQLEKSRLLSDRFSAERPKGSFSTLEIQRTEQGDSAMYLCASSQPTGNHSTDTQYFGPGTRLTVL.

This clonotype was picked up many times. V is TRBV20-1 and J is TRBJ2-7; TRBD2 matches 7 bases. This CDR3 has 16 amino acids. In germline, CDR1 is DFQATT, CDR2 SNEGSKA (reference sequence). The V segment lost 3 bases and the J segment 0 bases; nucleotides outside the gene matches: 11. The DNA for the CDR3 is TGCAGTGCTAGGCCATATCTAGCGGCTAACTCCTACGAGCAGTACTTC. Translation gives CSARPYLAANSYEQYF.

This clonotype was seen at least ten times. The chain carries TRBV14 and TRBJ2-3; no reliable D call. Germline loops: CDR1 SGHDN, CDR2 FVKESK. The CDR3 length is 17 residues. V lost 0 bases to trimming and J lost 0 bases, with 13 bases between them. The CDR3 DNA follows: TGTGCCAGCAGCCAAGAAAGAGACTGGGCTAGCACAGATACGCAGTATTTT. Translation gives CASSQERDWASTDTQYF. Full variable domain (rest looked up from reference TRBV14 and TRBJ2-3): EAGVTQFPSHSVIEKGQTVTLRCDPISGHDNLYWYRRVMGKEIKFLLHFVKESKQDESGMPNNRFLAERTGGTYSTLKVQPAELEDSGVYFCASSQERDWASTDTQYFGPGTRLTVL.

Comments on this clonotype: A much larger clone differs from this one at a single base, so this may be a read error. This chain links TRBV6-6 with TRBJ2-5; D is perhaps TRBD1 (5 bases). The germline CDR1 and CDR2 sequences are MNHNY and SVGAGI (reference sequence). This CDR3 has 12 residues. DNA for the CDR3: TGTGCCAGCAGTTGGGGCCAAGAGACCAAGTACTTC. This sequence encodes CASSWGQETKYF.

The chain's CDR3 is CASNWQISGGADTQYF. Here the CDR3 DNA reads TGTGCCAGCAATTGGCAGATTAGCGGGGGGGCAGATACGCAGTATTTT. V and J are TRBV27 and TRBJ2-3, with TRBD2 matching 11 bases. With V trimmed by 7 bases and J by 4 bases, 10 bases remained unmatched. The germline V gene has CDR1 MNHEY and CDR2 SMNVEV (reference sequence). The CDR3 totals 16 residues.

CDR3 nucleotides: TGTGCCAGCAGCTTAGGGGGAGAAGTGTACGAGCAGTACTTC. The encoded protein is CASSLGGEVYEQYF. This rearrangement joins TRBV11-2 to TRBJ2-7; tentative D call: TRBD2 (5 bases). Germline loops: CDR1 SGHAT, CDR2 FQNNGV. The V end was cut by 1 base, the J end by 4 bases, with 11 bases between. This CDR3 region has 14 residues.

This clonotype was picked up a small number of times. The chain combines TRBV7-9 with TRBJ2-3; D perhaps matches TRBD2 (6 bases). CDR3 length: 17 residues. V dropped 5 bases and J dropped 0 bases, with 18 bases sitting between them. Germline loops: CDR1 SEHNR, CDR2 FQNEAQ (reference sequence). The CDR3 DNA follows: TGTGCCAGCAGCCCCCCCCCGGAGGGGATTAGCACAGATACGCAGTATTTT. It is translated as CASSPPPEGISTDTQYF.

Regarding this clonotype: An end of the junction does not agree with germline; a read error may underlie this. The rearrangement joins TRBV5-3 to TRBJ2-1; D gene ambiguous. TRBV5-3 qualifies as an ORF whose function is uncertain. CDR3 length equals 12 residues. The CDR3 DNA follows: TGTGCCAGCAGCTTGGATATTGGTGAGCAGTTCTTC. Its protein is CASSLDIGEQFF.

The chain recombines TRBV19 with TRBJ1-2; D call uncertain. Germline-derived CDR1 and CDR2 are LNHDA and SQIVND (reference sequence). Trimming removed 5 bases at V and 0 bases at J, with 10 bases between. This CDR3 is 14 amino acids long. Here the CDR3 DNA reads TGTGCCAGTAGTCGGTCAGATACTAACTATGGCTACACCTTC. It yields the protein CASSRSDTNYGYTF.

The V call is TRBV29-1, the J call TRBJ1-6; possible D gene TRBD1, 6 bases. This CDR3 has 11 residues. The V end lost 2 bases, the J end lost 14 bases, and 10 bases lay between the germline ends. CDR1 and CDR2 (germline): SQVTM, ANQGSEA. CDR3 residues: CSVESRGTLHF. The CDR3 DNA follows: TGCAGCGTTGAATCAAGGGGGACCCTCCACTTT.

J is TRBJ2-1 and V is TRBV14, with D perhaps TRBD2 (5 bases). With 0 bases removed from V and 3 bases from J, the gap between germline ends came to 9 bases. CDR1 and CDR2 (germline): SGHDN, FVKESK. The CDR3 has 15 amino acids. Here the CDR3 reads CASSQEDYRYNEQFF. DNA of the CDR3: TGTGCCAGCAGCCAAGAAGACTACCGCTACAATGAGCAGTTCTTC.

Worth noting for this clonotype: The junction shows a germline mismatch at one end, possibly a read error. The rearrangement links TRBV10-2 to TRBJ2-7; D is unclear. Germline V gene data show CDR1 as WSHSY and CDR2 as SAAADI. The CDR3 runs 12 residues. CDR3 in amino acids: CAGSESGYEQYF. The CDR3, as DNA: TGCGCCGGCAGTGAGTCGGGTTACGAGCAGTACTTC.

The chain joins TRBV7-9 to TRBJ2-1; D is undetermined. V was trimmed by 5 bases and J by 2 bases, leaving 10 bases between them. Germline loops: CDR1 SEHNR, CDR2 FQNEAQ (reference sequence). The CDR3 runs to 14 residues. The CDR3 sequence: CASSGRWAYNEQFF. DNA for the CDR3: TGTGCCAGCAGCGGCAGGTGGGCCTACAATGAGCAGTTCTTC. Filled out from reference TRBV7-9 and TRBJ2-1, the complete variable domain reads DTGVSQNPRHKITKRGQNVTFRCDPISEHNRLYWYRQTLGQGPEFLTYFQNEAQLEKSRLLSDRFSAERPKGSFSTLEIQRTEQGDSAMYLCASSGRWAYNEQFFGPGTRLTVL.

In this sample, this clonotype turned up many times. V usage is TRBV27 and J usage is TRBJ2-3; TRBD2 agrees at 12 bases. Germline V CDR1 and CDR2: MNHEY, SMNVEV (reference sequence). This CDR3 is built from 18 residues. V lost 2 bases to trimming and J lost 6 bases; unmatched junction nucleotides: 12. The CDR3 DNA reads TGTGCCAGCAGTTTAATACCGCTAGCGGGGGGGCCTACGGATACGCAGTATTTT. Translating gives CASSLIPLAGGPTDTQYF.

With respect to this clonotype: A read error is possible here, since a much larger clone lies one base away. The chain links TRBV7-6 to TRBJ2-3; D could derive from TRBD1 or TRBD2 (5 bases each). The CDR3 is made up of 15 amino acids. Germline loops: CDR1 SGHVS, CDR2 FNYEAQ. CDR3 nucleotide sequence: TGTGCCAGCAGCTTAGAATGGGGGATCGGCGATACGCTGTATTTT. As protein: CASSLEWGIGDTLYF.

This chain links TRBV9 with TRBJ2-1, with 8 bases identical to TRBD2. Per germline, CDR1 SGDLS and CDR2 YYNGEE. The junction had 12 bases not matched to a gene; V was cut back by 3 bases and J by 4 bases. The CDR3 spans 17 residues. CDR3 sequence reads: CASSAEPSGRRYNEQFF. CDR3 nucleotide sequence: TGTGCCAGCAGCGCCGAGCCGAGCGGGAGAAGATACAATGAGCAGTTCTTC.

With respect to this clonotype: Germline is not matched at one junction end, which may reflect a read error. The chain recombines TRBV11-1 with TRBJ2-2, with 9 bases lining up with TRBD2. This CDR3 is 15 amino acids long. CDR1 is SGHAT, CDR2 FQDESV, per germline (reference sequence). CDR3 sequence: CASSLLAGFPGELSF. The CDR3, as DNA: TGTGCCAGCAGCTTACTAGCGGGGTTTCCCGGGGAGCTGTCTTTT.

This clonotype occurred many times. The gene calls are TRBV21-1 and TRBJ2-3; TRBD2, the D gene given by the table, was not confirmed from the DNA. TRBV21-1 is an annotated pseudogene. The CDR3 length is 16 residues. The CDR3 DNA sequence: TGTGCCAGCAGGGCTCTAGCGGGGGGCCGGCCAGATACGCAGTATTTT. Residues: CASRALAGGRPDTQYF.

This chain uses TRBV19 with TRBJ2-7; D gene uncertain. V was pared by 3 bases and J by 0 bases, with 9 bases between. The germline V gene has CDR1 LNHDA and CDR2 SQIVND (reference sequence). The CDR3 length is 14 residues. CDR3 bases: TGTGCCAGTAGTATTGCAGGAGACTCCTACGAGCAGTACTTC. It translates to CASSIAGDSYEQYF.

This clonotype was seen many times. At one of its ends the junction is not consistent with the germline gene, which may arise from a read error. CDR3 sequence reads: CASSGGTEAFF. In nucleotides, the CDR3 is TGCGCCAGTAGCGGGGGCACTGAAGCTTTCTTT. The rearrangement uses TRBV6-5 and TRBJ1-1, with a weak D call TRBD1 (5 bases). There are 11 residues in the CDR3. CDR1 MNHEY and CDR2 SVGAGI come from the germline V gene.

A note on this clonotype: This sequence may be a read error, since a much larger clone differs from it by one base. The rearrangement uses TRBV30 and TRBJ1-4; perhaps TRBD1 as D (5 bases). Germline values: CDR1 GTSNPN, CDR2 SVGIG (reference sequence). The CDR3 has 13 residues. The CDR3 DNA sequence: TGTGCCTGGATGGGGGTAGGAATTGAAGAACTGTTTTTT. This encodes CAWMGVGIEELFF.

The chain uses TRBV6-2 or TRBV6-3 and TRBJ2-2, with D possibly matching TRBD1 (7 bases). The germline gives CDR1 MNHEY, CDR2 SVGEGT. V was shortened by 4 bases and J by 0 bases, with 15 bases between the two germline ends. The CDR3 has 17 residues. CDR3 nucleotide sequence: TGTGCCAGCAGTTTCTACAGGGGAGGTTCGAACACCGGGGAGCTGTTTTTT. This translates into CASSFYRGGSNTGELFF.

This clonotype was seen ten or more times. The chain uses TRBV7-2 and TRBJ2-1; 8 nucleotides align to TRBD2. After removal of 5 bases from V and 2 bases from J, the junction contained 5 bases not matched to a gene. Germline V gene data show CDR1 as SGHTA and CDR2 as FQGNSA. This CDR3 has 15 amino acids. CDR3 loop: CASSAQGLAYNEQFF. As DNA, the CDR3 is TGTGCCAGCAGCGCCCAGGGACTAGCCTACAATGAGCAGTTCTTC. The full variable domain, completed using reference TRBV7-2 and TRBJ2-1, is GAGVSQSPSNKVTEKGKDVELRCDPISGHTALYWYRQSLGQGLEFLIYFQGNSAPDKSGLPSDRFSAERTGGSVSTLTIQRTQQEDSAVYLCASSAQGLAYNEQFFGPGTRLTVL.

The chain links TRBV16 to TRBJ2-7; D is perhaps TRBD1 or TRBD2 (5 bases each). V lost 4 bases and J 0 bases, leaving 19 bases between the germline ends. Germline V gene lookup returns CDR1 KGHSY and CDR2 FQNENV. This CDR3 contains 17 residues. CDR3 loop: CASSPTPGTESSYEQYF. The CDR3 DNA follows: TGTGCCAGCAGCCCCACGCCCGGGACCGAGAGCTCCTACGAGCAGTACTTC.

This clonotype was recorded once. CDR3 in amino acids: CASSLIGEFGTDTQYF. The CDR3 nucleotides are TGTGCCAGCAGTTTGATTGGAGAGTTTGGGACAGATACGCAGTATTTT. V and J are TRBV27 and TRBJ2-3; no clear D. V was shortened by 3 bases and J by 3 bases, with 16 bases between the two germline ends. The CDR3 extends over 16 amino acids. In germline, CDR1 is MNHEY, CDR2 SMNVEV (reference sequence).

About this clonotype itself: A much larger clone is a single base away; this may be a read error. The chain uses TRBV6-4 and TRBJ2-3; D is uncertain. The V gene's germline CDR1 is MRHNA and CDR2 SNTAGT. The CDR3 length is 14 residues. Between the trimmed V and J ends, which lost 4 bases and 1 base, there was a span of 9 bases. CDR3 DNA: TGTGCCAGCAGTGTGCTCCCCGGCACAGATACGCAGTATTTT. This codes for CASSVLPGTDTQYF.

This clonotype has a handful of counts. J is TRBJ2-3 and V is TRBV12-3 or TRBV12-4; 9 bases are a match to TRBD2. Trimming took 2 bases from V and 4 from J; bases not matched to a gene: 4. The CDR3 extends over 15 amino acids. In nucleotides, the CDR3 is TGTGCCAGCAGTTTAATAGCGGGAGCTCCAGATACGCAGTATTTT. This encodes CASSLIAGAPDTQYF.

This clonotype was seen ten or more times. The V call is TRBV5-6, the J call TRBJ1-4, with unresolved D. V was trimmed by 4 bases and J by 3 bases, leaving 13 bases between them. Germline CDR1 is SGHDT and CDR2 is YYEEEE. This CDR3 region has 15 residues. The CDR3 reads CASSQLDRSNEKLFF. CDR3 in DNA: TGTGCCAGCAGCCAATTGGACCGATCTAATGAAAAACTGTTTTTT. The full variable domain, with the rest looked up from reference TRBV5-6 and TRBJ1-4, is DAGVTQSPTHLIKTRGQQVTLRCSPKSGHDTVSWYQQALGQGPQFIFQYYEEEERQRGNFPDRFSGHQFPNYSSELNVNALLLGDSALYLCASSQLDRSNEKLFFGSGTQLSVL.

The chain couples TRBV12-3 or TRBV12-4 to TRBJ2-1; 10 nucleotides agree with TRBD1. J gave up 8 bases and V 6 bases, and 10 bases lay outside the gene matches. The CDR3 spans 15 residues. CDR3 amino acids: CASSSGTGVGDEQFF. The DNA for the CDR3 is TGTGCCAGCAGCTCCGGGACAGGGGTAGGAGATGAGCAGTTCTTC.